The present T cell receptor beta chain was sequenced within a study of T cells in localized non-small cell lung cancer. Study outcomes and limitations: A single tumor region was sequenced, leaving heterogeneity possible. Appearance in adjacent lung was seen for a median approximately 58 of the top 100 tumor clones. Measurement of T cell clonality placed uninvolved adjacent lung highest, above the level in tumor.

To note about this clone: Its antigen is undetermined.

Here immunoSEQ multiplex PCR was the method, and the copy in TCRdb shows in-frame clones only, minus some. The sample holds about 52,000 clones, approximately 86% seen once. Trimming cost V 4 bases and J 0 bases, with 19 bases left between them. From germline, CDR1 is SGHRS and CDR2 YFSETQ. The CDR3 is 17 residues long. The TCR was taken from a female donor with stage II lung adenocarcinoma. The V and J genes are TRBV5-1 and TRBJ1-1; maybe TRBD1 (5 bases). The sample here was PBMCs, taken before any cancer treatment. The CDR3: CASSVNSQGVMNTEAFF. The DNA for the CDR3 is TGCGCCAGCAGCGTCAACAGCCAAGGGGTTATGAACACTGAAGCTTTCTTT.